This TCR beta chain was documented in a study of shared clonotypes between healthy human individuals. Background on the study: Per donor, three plates held CD4 naive cells, three held CD4 memory, two held CD8 naive and one held CD8 memory. Study-wide results and caveats: Naive subsets generally had larger estimated richness than memory subsets. Sampling covered nothing but blood. Tissue TCR repertoires likely differ from those found in blood.

Trimming removed 4 bases at V and 7 bases at J, with 17 bases between. The CDR3 totals 14 residues. Germline V gives CDR1 SGDLS, CDR2 YYNGEE. Evenly divided among several immunoSEQ plates was the genomic DNA of each subset. Using immunoSEQ multiplex PCR, the repertoire was profiled, and TCRdb retains in-frame clones only, with some absent. Among around 690,000 clones, about 92% were seen once, and the ten largest hold more than 30%. Details on this clone: The antigen is not known.

The chain links TRBV9 to TRBJ1-1; D is ambiguous. Sequencing used memory CD8+ T cells from PBMCs. Subset here: CD45RO+ cells pooled with CCR7-negative TemRA cells. This receptor was identified in a man aged 18 to 35 in good health. Some clones in this sample may be carry-over from other donors' samples. The CDR3 nucleotides read TGTGCCAGCAGCTCTCGCGGACGACCCGATGAAGCTTTCTTT. It translates to CASSSRGRPDEAFF.